Below, one T cell receptor (beta chain) is given with its context. As yet, its antigen is unknown. PBMCs, at least 6 million per sample, were isolated. The data stem from a study of blood T cells in healthy people across ages. Study results and caveats: PBMCs that were unsorted prevented a conclusive naive versus antigen-experienced comparison.

The CDR3 sequence is 13 residues long. V was clipped by 1 base and J by 5 bases; unmatched bases: 4. The germline V gene has CDR1 DFQATT and CDR2 SNEGSKA (reference sequence). Together with a sample-barcoded 5' primer, a J-beta primer mix was included in a second PCR lasting about 7 to 11 cycles. Each of the cDNA molecules was tagged by a template-switch adaptor with 12 random nucleotides. TCRdb recomputed calls from the 5' RACE reads with MiXCR, one row per CDR3 protein. The repertoire consists of 580,000 or so distinct CDR3 sequences, with around half occurring once and the leading ten covering approximately 23%.

The receptor was isolated from a man at least 80 years old in good health. The specimen sequenced was blood. The V call is TRBV20-1, the J call TRBJ1-1; 7 bases map to TRBD1. CDR3 loop: CSARAIQGTEAFF. CDR3 coding DNA: TGCAGTGCTAGAGCAATACAGGGGACTGAAGCTTTCTTT.